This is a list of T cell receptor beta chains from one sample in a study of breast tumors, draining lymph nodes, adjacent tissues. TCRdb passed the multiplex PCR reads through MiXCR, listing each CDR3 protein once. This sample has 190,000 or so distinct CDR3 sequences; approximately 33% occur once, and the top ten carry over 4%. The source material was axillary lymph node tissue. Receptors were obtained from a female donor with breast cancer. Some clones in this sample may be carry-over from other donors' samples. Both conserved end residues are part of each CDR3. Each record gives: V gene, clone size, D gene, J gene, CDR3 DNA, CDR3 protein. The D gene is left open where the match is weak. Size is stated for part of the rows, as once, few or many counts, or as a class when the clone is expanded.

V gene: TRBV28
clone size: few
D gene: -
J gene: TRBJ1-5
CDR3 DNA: TGTGCCAGCAGTTCGGGCAGGAGAGATCAGCCCCAGCATTTT
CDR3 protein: CASSSGRRDQPQHF

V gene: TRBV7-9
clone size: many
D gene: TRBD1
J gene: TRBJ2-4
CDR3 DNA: TGTGCCAGCAGCTTAGACGGTGGGCGGACAGGGAAAAACATTCAGTACTTC
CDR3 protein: CASSLDGGRTGKNIQYF

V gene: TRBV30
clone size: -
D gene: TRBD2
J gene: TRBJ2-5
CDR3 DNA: TGTGTCTGGAGTGAAGCGGGGGCGGAGACCCAGTACTTC
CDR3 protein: CVWSEAGAETQYF

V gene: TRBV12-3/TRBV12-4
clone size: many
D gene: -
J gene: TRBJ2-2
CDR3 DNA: TGTGCCAGCAGTTTCGGGGCGAACACCGGGGAGCTGTTTTTT
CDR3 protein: CASSFGANTGELFF

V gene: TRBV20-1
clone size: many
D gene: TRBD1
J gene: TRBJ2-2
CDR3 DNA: TGCAGTGCTAGTGGCAGGGGGCAGTCAGACACCGGGGAGCTGTTTTTT
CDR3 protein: CSASGRGQSDTGELFF

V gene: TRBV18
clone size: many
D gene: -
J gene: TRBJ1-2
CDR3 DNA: TGTGCCAGCTCACCAGAGCAGAGAGATGGCTACACCTTC
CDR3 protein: CASSPEQRDGYTF

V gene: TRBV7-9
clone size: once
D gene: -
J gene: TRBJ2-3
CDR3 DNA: TGTGCCAGCAGCGTAGAGTTGGCAGTCACGCAGTATTTT
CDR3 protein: CASSVELAVTQYF

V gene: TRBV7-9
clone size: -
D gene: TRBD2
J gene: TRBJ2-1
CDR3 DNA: TGTGCCAGCAGCTCCCTGACTAGCGGGAGAGGGTTTGAGCAGTTCTTC
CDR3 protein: CASSSLTSGRGFEQFF

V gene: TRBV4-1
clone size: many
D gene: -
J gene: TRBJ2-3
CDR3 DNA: TGCGCCAGCAGCCAATATAGGGGGAGGGGAGGGGATACGCAGTATTTT
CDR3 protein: CASSQYRGRGGDTQYF

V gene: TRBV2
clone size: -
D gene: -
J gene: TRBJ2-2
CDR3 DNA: TGTGCCAGCAAAAGTAGGAAGGGGAGCACCGGGGAGCTGTTTTTT
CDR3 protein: CASKSRKGSTGELFF

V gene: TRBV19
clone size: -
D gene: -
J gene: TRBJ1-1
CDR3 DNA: TGTGCCACCTCGCGATTGAACACTGAAGCTTTCTTT
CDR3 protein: CATSRLNTEAFF

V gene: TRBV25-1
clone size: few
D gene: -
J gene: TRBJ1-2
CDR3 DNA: TGTGCCAGCAGTGTTTTTGAGGATTCGCTTGGAGGCTACACCTTC
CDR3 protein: CASSVFEDSLGGYTF

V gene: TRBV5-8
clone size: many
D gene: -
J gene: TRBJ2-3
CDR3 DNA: TGTGCCAGCAGCTTATTGGAGGGCACAGATACGCAGTATTTT
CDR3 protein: CASSLLEGTDTQYF

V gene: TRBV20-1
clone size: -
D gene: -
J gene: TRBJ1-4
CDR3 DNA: TGCAGTGCCAGACTAGCGGGGGGGGACACTTATGAAAAACTGTTTTTT
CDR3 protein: CSARLAGGDTYEKLFF

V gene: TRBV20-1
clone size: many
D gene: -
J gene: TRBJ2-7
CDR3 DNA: TGCAGTGCTAGAGATAGCATGGGGCTCCACGAGCAGTACTTC
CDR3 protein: CSARDSMGLHEQYF

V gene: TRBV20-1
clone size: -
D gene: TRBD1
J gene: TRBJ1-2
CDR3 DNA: TGCAGTGCCGGGACAGGGGGCGCGGGTGGCTACACCTTC
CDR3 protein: CSAGTGGAGGYTF

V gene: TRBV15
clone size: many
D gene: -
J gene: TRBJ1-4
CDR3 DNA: TGTGCCACCAGCACCGGGGGAGGCACTAATGAAAAACTGTTTTTT
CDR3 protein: CATSTGGGTNEKLFF

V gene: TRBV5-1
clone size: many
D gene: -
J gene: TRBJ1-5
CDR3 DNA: TGCGCCAGCAGCTTGGGAGCCAATCAGCCCCAGCATTTT
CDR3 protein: CASSLGANQPQHF

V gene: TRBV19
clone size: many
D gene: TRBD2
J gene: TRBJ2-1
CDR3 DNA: TGTGCCAGTAGTATCGGAAGCGGGAGGGCCATCAATGAGCAGTTCTTC
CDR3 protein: CASSIGSGRAINEQFF

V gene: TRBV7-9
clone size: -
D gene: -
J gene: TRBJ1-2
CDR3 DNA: TGTGCCAGCAGCCTTGTAGTAACTGCTAACTATGGCTACACCTTC
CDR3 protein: CASSLVVTANYGYTF

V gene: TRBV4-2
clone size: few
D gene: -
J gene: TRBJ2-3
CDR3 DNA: TGTGCCAGCAGCCCTGACAATCTAGCAACAGATACGCAGTATTTT
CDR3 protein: CASSPDNLATDTQYF

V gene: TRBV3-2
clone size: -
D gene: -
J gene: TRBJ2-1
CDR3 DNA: TGTGCCAGCAGCCAGATACTAGAAAATGAGCAGTTCTTC
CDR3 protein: CASSQILENEQFF

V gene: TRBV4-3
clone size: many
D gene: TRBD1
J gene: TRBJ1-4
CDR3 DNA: TGCGCCAGCAGCCACGGCAGGGGGCAGGTTGGGGAAAAACTGTTTTTT
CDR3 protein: CASSHGRGQVGEKLFF

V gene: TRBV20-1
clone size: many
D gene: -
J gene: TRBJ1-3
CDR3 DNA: TGCAGTGCTAGCCTCGGGGGGGCTGGAAACACCATATATTTT
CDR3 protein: CSASLGGAGNTIYF

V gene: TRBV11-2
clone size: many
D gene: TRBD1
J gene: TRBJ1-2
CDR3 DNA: TGTGCCAGCAGCACTTTTCGGGACAGGGAGGACTATGGCTACACCTTC
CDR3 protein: CASSTFRDREDYGYTF

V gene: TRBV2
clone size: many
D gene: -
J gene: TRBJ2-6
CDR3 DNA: TGTGCCAGCAGTGAACGAGGCTCTGGGGCCAACGTCCTGACTTTC
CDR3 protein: CASSERGSGANVLTF

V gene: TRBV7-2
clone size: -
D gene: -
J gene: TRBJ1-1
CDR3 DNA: TGTGCCAGCAGCTTAGCGACAGCCGGAGACACTGAAGCTTTCTTT
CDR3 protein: CASSLATAGDTEAFF

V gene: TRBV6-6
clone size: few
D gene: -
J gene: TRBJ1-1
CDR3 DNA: TGTGCCAGCAGTTACAGGGGTCCAAACACTGAAGCTTTCTTT
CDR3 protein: CASSYRGPNTEAFF

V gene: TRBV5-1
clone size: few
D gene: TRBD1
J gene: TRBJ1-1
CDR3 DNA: TGCGCCAGCAGCTTGGGGGACAGTCGGGGAGCTTTCTTT
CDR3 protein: CASSLGDSRGAFF

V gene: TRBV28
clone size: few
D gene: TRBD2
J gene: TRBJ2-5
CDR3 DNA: TGTGCCAGCCTCCGGGGACTAGCGGGAGGAGGGGGCCAAGAGACCCAGTACTTC
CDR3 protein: CASLRGLAGGGGQETQYF

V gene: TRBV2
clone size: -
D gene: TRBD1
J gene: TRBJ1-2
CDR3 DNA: TGTGCCAGCAGTGAAGAGAGGAGGGGGCCCAACACCTTC
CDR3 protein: CASSEERRGPNTF

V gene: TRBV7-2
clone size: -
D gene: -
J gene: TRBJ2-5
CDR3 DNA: -
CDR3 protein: CVPPTDDRRGYF

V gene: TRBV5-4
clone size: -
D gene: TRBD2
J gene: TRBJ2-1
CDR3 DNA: TGTGCCAGCAGTATGACTAGCGGGACTTACCGTTACAATGAGCAGTTCTTC
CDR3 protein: CASSMTSGTYRYNEQFF

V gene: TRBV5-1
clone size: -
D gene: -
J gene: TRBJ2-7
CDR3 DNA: TGCGCCAGCAGCTTAGATAGTCCTAAGGGGTACGAGCAGTACTTC
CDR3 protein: CASSLDSPKGYEQYF

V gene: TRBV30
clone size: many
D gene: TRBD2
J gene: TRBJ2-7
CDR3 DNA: TGTGCCTGGAGTTCCCGGGGGACTAGATATGACGAGCAGTACTTC
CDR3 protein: CAWSSRGTRYDEQYF

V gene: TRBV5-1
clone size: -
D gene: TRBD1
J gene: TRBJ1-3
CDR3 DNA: TGTGCCAGCAGAGTGGACAGGTCTCCTAAATCTGGAAACACCATATATTTT
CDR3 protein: CASRVDRSPKSGNTIYF

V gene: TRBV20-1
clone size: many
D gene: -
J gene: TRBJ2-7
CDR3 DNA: TGCAGTGCTAGCCTCCCTAGGGGCGGGTCCTACGAGCAGTACTTC
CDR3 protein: CSASLPRGGSYEQYF

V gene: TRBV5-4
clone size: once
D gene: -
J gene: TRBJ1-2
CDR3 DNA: TGTGCCAGCAGCTCGGGAATAAACTATGGCTACACCTTC
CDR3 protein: CASSSGINYGYTF

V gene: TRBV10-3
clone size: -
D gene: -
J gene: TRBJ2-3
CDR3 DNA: TGTGCCATCAGTGAGCTATCTAGCGCAGATATGCAGTATTTT
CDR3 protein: CAISELSSADMQYF

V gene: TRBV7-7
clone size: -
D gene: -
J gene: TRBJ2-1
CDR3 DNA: TGTGCTAGCAGCTTAAGTCCAGGGGCACTGGAGCAGTTCTTC
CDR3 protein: CASSLSPGALEQFF